Each of the 2 T cell receptor beta chains below was sequenced from the same sample in a study of shared clonotypes between healthy human individuals. Sequenced by immunoSEQ multiplex PCR; TCRdb stores in-frame clones only, minus some. The table shows around 2,100,000 clones, with about 95% occurring only once. Only CD45RO-negative cells positively selected for CCR7 counted as naive CD8 cells, so terminally differentiated effector memory CD45RA+ cells were excluded. Sequences were obtained from naive CD8+ T cells sorted from blood. Source of these receptors: a man younger than 35 in good health.

This chain links TRBV2 with TRBJ2-1, with 8 positions matching TRBD2. The CDR3 spans 13 residues. With V trimmed by 10 bases and J by 0 bases, 2 bases remained unmatched. Germline CDR1 SNHLY, CDR2 FYNNEI. CDR3 protein: CATLAGSYNEQFF. DNA for the CDR3: TGTGCCACTCTAGCGGGCTCCTACAATGAGCAGTTCTTC.

V usage is TRBV28 and J usage is TRBJ1-2, with no clear D. This CDR3 is 16 amino acids long. The germline V and J ends were trimmed by 3 bases and 2 bases, with 16 bases remaining between them. The germline V gene has CDR1 MDHEN and CDR2 SYDVKM. The CDR3 loop reads CASSFPDITGNYGYTF. CDR3 sequence (DNA): TGTGCCAGCAGTTTCCCCGACATAACTGGGAACTATGGCTACACCTTC.